The subject of this entry is one TCR beta chain. No cognate antigen has been identified for it. The sample holds no much larger clone one base away, and base qualities are not on file. For repertoire sequencing, the TCR beta CDR3 regions were amplified from RNA transcripts. HTBI primers and the Qiagen OneStep RT-PCR kit were used in a first-round RT-PCR, which was followed by a second-round multiplex PCR, size selection and purification. Libraries were sequenced on an Illumina HiSeq2000 using paired-end 100 bp reads. For the original study's pipeline: SOAPnuke was used to process the reads, throwing out any read that had adapters, had uncalled bases, had a mean Phred below 15, or lacked an exact constant-primer or identifier match. COPE v1.2.5 was used to merge high-quality paired reads. Clonotypes were defined as unique nucleotide sequences and were aligned to IMGT TRB V, D and J references using MiTCR v1.1. The analysis was limited to V-J combinations with a frequency above 0.0001, which together covered over 99% of the repertoires. A TCR clonal expansion and chaos score per V-J combination was defined as the ratio of F50 clonal expansion to chaos observed in the TCRdist matrix. Welch's t-statistics and random forest were used to narrow the features down to approximately 13 V-J combinations, which were then fed into a naive Bayes classifier. The Morisita-Horn index was used to measure how similar the thyroid and blood repertoires were. TCRdb reanalyzed the raw reads on its own, using fastp at Q25 for trimming and MiXCR for clone calling, and kept in-frame beta chains. Rows are unified per CDR3 protein, each entry keeping the most common DNA and genes. These V and J calls are TCRdb output, not the study's own analysis. The sample records 350,000 to 400,000 distinct CDR3 sequences, about 16% of which are singletons. The ten largest clonotypes hold around 1.5% of the sample.

This specimen comes from a study of Graves' ophthalmopathy and Graves' hyperthyroidism listed by TCRdb under 2018. Concerning the study at large: Peripheral blood was collected before any treatment was given, at the time of initial diagnosis. The approximately 97 discovery patients were randomly divided into training and test sets at a 7:3 ratio. In total, 135 blood samples were TCR-sequenced: some 40 ophthalmopathy, about 75 hyperthyroidism and about 17 hyperthyroidism-to-ophthalmopathy patients. To explore V-J signatures that separate ophthalmopathy from hyperthyroidism, a discovery set of fewer than 110 patients was enrolled, consisting of 43 with ophthalmopathy and 55 to 65 with stable hyperthyroidism. After sampling, hyperthyroidism patients received methimazole starting at 30 mg daily, and ophthalmopathy patients received high-dose intravenous methylprednisolone. The independent validation cohort included roughly 19 hyperthyroidism patients plus 17 patients who later progressed from hyperthyroidism to ophthalmopathy. In five to seven hyperthyroidism patients, T-cell repertoires of thyroid tissue and blood were compared. The study used TCR beta repertoire signatures to distinguish Graves' ophthalmopathy from Graves' hyperthyroidism and to predict progression to ophthalmopathy. Findings and caveats that apply to the study as a whole: In cross-validation, the 13-signature model distinguished ophthalmopathy from stable hyperthyroidism with just over 85% sensitivity and around 81% specificity, and in the test set the corresponding values were approximately 80% and 75%. No statistical method was used to set the sample size in advance, and the investigators knew which group each participant was assigned to. In validation, the model predicted ophthalmopathy progression with more than 70% sensitivity and roughly 72% specificity; roughly eleven predicted patients were CT-confirmed with GO in a median of about 7.1 months. Most of the expanded thyroid clonotypes with a frequency above 0.001 were also detected in blood, and it was suggested that the thyroid immune response may be reflected by blood repertoires.

The ophthalmopathy patients had moderately to severely active disease, with a Clinical Activity Score of 3 or higher, a NOSPECS grade of 4 or higher, and a disease duration of less than 3 months. Patients with other autoimmune diseases, uncontrolled infections, pregnancy or lactation were excluded from the study. Diagnosis relied on clinical symptoms, serum thyroxine, TRAb, thyroid ultrasound and orbital computed tomography. PBMCs were isolated from 10 ml of fresh peripheral blood by Ficoll-Paque density gradient centrifugation. Total RNA was extracted using Trizol reagent, and RNA quality was checked on an Agilent 2100 Bioanalyzer. This TCR was sampled from a woman aged 18-29 years with Graves' ophthalmopathy. Donor details come from another sample of the same person, matched by shared clones. The sequenced material came from peripheral blood.

For the CDR3, the sequence is CASSMVRETQYF. DNA sequence: TGTGCCAGCTCCATGGTTCGAGAGACCCAGTACTTC. The V gene is TRBV28 and the J gene is TRBJ2-5; no D gene can be assigned with confidence. Trimming at the junction amounts to 8 bases on V and 4 bases on J, and the germline ends lie 11 bases apart. The germline V gene provides CDR1 MDHEN and CDR2 SYDVKM. The CDR3 starts with the cysteine, ends with the phenylalanine, and has 12 residues. Only the CDR3 DNA is retained, 36 bases long and in frame from the first base.